What follows are 29 T cell receptor beta chains derived from one specimen sequenced in a study of cytomegalovirus exposure and HLA in healthy donors. Amplification used 60 Vbeta primers and 13 Jbeta primers. Some clones are missing from TCRdb's copy, which holds only in-frame ones; the method was immunoSEQ multiplex PCR. The sample lists about 170,000 clones, 80% to 90% occurring once. Source material: PBMCs. Every receptor here comes from a man aged 25 to 40 in good health and CMV-seropositive.

This sequence joins TRBV6-4 and TRBJ2-1; TRBD2 matches 10 bases. The junction had 9 bases not matched to a gene; V was cut back by 4 bases and J by 6 bases. Germline V gene sequence: CDR1 MRHNA, CDR2 SNTAGT. The CDR3 has 16 residues. DNA for the CDR3: TGTGCCAGCAGTGGGTCCGGGACTAGCGAGCCCAATGAGCAGTTCTTC. Protein product: CASSGSGTSEPNEQFF.

This rearrangement joins TRBV7-3 to TRBJ2-2; TRBD2 agrees at 12 bases. Germline V CDR1 and CDR2: SGHTA, FQGTGA. The CDR3 loop spans 17 amino acids. The V gene end was trimmed by 5 bases and the J gene end by 4 bases; junction bases not matched to a gene: 8. CDR3 region: CASSPTSGGGGTGELFF. CDR3 DNA: TGTGCCAGCAGCCCGACTAGCGGGGGTGGGGGCACCGGGGAGCTGTTTTTT.

The chain has TRBV7-8 and TRBJ2-3; 14 nucleotides agree with TRBD2. V shed 4 bases, J shed 3 bases, and the junction held 9 bases outside the gene matches. The CDR3 sequence is 18 residues long. Per germline, CDR1 SGHVS and CDR2 FQNEAQ. Written as DNA, the CDR3 is TGTGCCAGCAGCTGGGGACTAGCGGGAGTAGGGGCAACAGATACGCAGTATTTT. It codes for CASSWGLAGVGATDTQYF.

The chain couples TRBV7-8 to TRBJ2-5; the match to TRBD1 covers 8 bases. The DNA end favors TRBJ2-7, so the J call may be wrong. Germline V CDR1 and CDR2: SGHVS, FQNEAQ. The CDR3 consists of 15 residues. In DNA form, the CDR3 reads TGTGCCAGCAGCTTCAAAGCGCAGGGGGCCGCCGAGCAGTACTTC. This codes for CASSFKAQGAAEQYF.

This clone came up once. One end of the junction is discordant with germline, which a read error may explain. This chain connects TRBV7-7 to TRBJ2-5, with 7 bases aligning to TRBD1. In germline, CDR1 is SSHAT, CDR2 FNYEAQ (reference sequence). This CDR3 has 17 residues. The chain's CDR3 is CASSFTTGTGRGETQYF. The CDR3 nucleotides read TGTGCTAGCAGCTTTACGACAGGGACGGGACGTGGGGAGACCCAGTACTTC.

This chain joins TRBV5-4 and TRBJ2-3; 7 nucleotides match TRBD2. In germline, CDR1 is SGHNT, CDR2 YYREEE (reference sequence). The CDR3 spans 18 residues. V lost 3 bases, J lost 2 bases, and 15 bases stayed unmatched. As DNA, the CDR3 is TGTGCCAGCAGCTGGGGGGGGATGGCTAGCGGCCTCACAGATACGCAGTATTTT. This translates into CASSWGGMASGLTDTQYF.

This rearrangement joins TRBV5-1 to TRBJ2-2; D remains ambiguous. This CDR3 has 12 residues. The V end lost 3 bases, the J end lost 6 bases, and 6 bases lay between the germline ends. Germline CDR1 is SGHRS and CDR2 is YFSETQ. Here the CDR3 DNA reads TGCGCCAGCAGCTCCCCTCCCGGGGAGCTGTTTTTT. Translated: CASSSPPGELFF.

The chain uses TRBV5-1 and TRBJ2-3; 15 nucleotides line up with TRBD2. This CDR3 contains 19 residues. Germline-derived CDR1 and CDR2 are SGHRS and YFSETQ. V lost 4 bases, J lost 4 bases, and 13 bases stayed unmatched. The CDR3 reads CASSPFAGTSGRRSDTQYF. The CDR3 DNA is TGCGCCAGCAGCCCCTTCGCCGGGACTAGCGGGAGGAGGTCAGATACGCAGTATTTT.

V is TRBV18 and J is TRBJ1-5, with a tentative D call TRBD1 (5 bases). Trimming shortened V by 4 bases and J by 7 bases, and 17 bases separated the two germline ends. Germline V lookup: CDR1 KGHSH, CDR2 LQKENI. The length of the CDR3 is 15 residues. CDR3 DNA sequence: TGTGCCAGCTCACTTACCGGGGGGGGGAGCCAGCCCCAGCATTTT. Its translation: CASSLTGGGSQPQHF. Looking up the rest from reference TRBV18 and TRBJ1-5 gives the full variable domain: NAGVMQNPRHLVRRRGQEARLRCSPMKGHSHVYWYRQLPEEGLKFMVYLQKENIIDESGMPKERFSAEFPKEGPSILRIQQVVRGDSAAYFCASSLTGGGSQPQHFGDGTRLSIL.

The chain's CDR3 is CASSFYPPGSGANVLTF. The CDR3 DNA follows: TGTGCCAGCAGCTTTTATCCACCGGGCTCTGGGGCCAACGTCCTGACTTTC. This rearrangement joins TRBV7-3 to TRBJ2-6; no firm D call. CDR3 length: 17 amino acids. Germline loops: CDR1 SGHTA, CDR2 FQGTGA. V dropped 3 bases and J dropped 0 bases, with 12 bases sitting between them.

The gene calls are TRBV28 and TRBJ2-2, with D unresolved. Trimming took off 2 bases at V and 4 bases at J, with 8 bases between the two ends. The CDR3 extends over 14 amino acids. Germline loops: CDR1 MDHEN, CDR2 SYDVKM. The CDR3 loop reads CASSLHPGTGELFF. CDR3 bases: TGTGCCAGCAGTTTACATCCGGGCACCGGGGAGCTGTTTTTT. Using reference TRBV28 and TRBJ2-2 for the parts outside the CDR3, the full variable domain is DVKVTQSSRYLVKRTGEKVFLECVQDMDHENMFWYRQDPGLGLRLIYFSYDVKMKEKGDIPEGYSVSREKKERFSLILESASTNQTSMYLCASSLHPGTGELFFGEGSRLTVL.

The V call is TRBV19, the J call TRBJ2-7, with D perhaps TRBD1 (5 bases). The germline V gene encodes CDR1 LNHDA and CDR2 SQIVND (reference sequence). V gave up 10 bases and J gave up 3 bases, with 22 bases separating them. This CDR3 comprises 15 residues. CDR3 in amino acids: CATQIRQGPNYEQYF. The CDR3 DNA is TGTGCCACCCAGATACGGCAGGGTCCAAACTACGAGCAGTACTTC. The full variable domain, completed using reference TRBV19 and TRBJ2-7, is DGGITQSPKYLFRKEGQNVTLSCEQNLNHDAMYWYRQDPGQGLRLIYYSQIVNDFQKGDIAEGYSVSREKKESFPLTVTSAQKNPTAFYLCATQIRQGPNYEQYFGPGTRLTVT.

This clone was observed a few times. V is TRBV6-5 and J is TRBJ1-1; no clear D gene. CDR3 length: 12 residues. The ends were cut back, 7 bases at V and 1 base at J, with 7 bases in the middle. The germline V gene has CDR1 MNHEY and CDR2 SVGAGI. The DNA of the CDR3 is TGTGCCAGCAAGCGCAGGAACACTGAAGCTTTCTTT. It translates to CASKRRNTEAFF.

V gene TRBV9 combines with J gene TRBJ2-7; a weak D match, TRBD2 (5 bases). V was shortened by 2 bases and J by 6 bases, with 18 bases between the two germline ends. The CDR3 is 15 residues long. CDR1 is SGDLS, CDR2 YYNGEE, per germline. The CDR3 loop reads CASSVGGEPFSEQYV. The CDR3 DNA is TGTGCCAGCAGCGTCGGAGGTGAGCCCTTCTCCGAGCAGTACGTC.

This clone was counted a few times. The CDR3 region is CAITGQVNQPQHF. The CDR3 DNA is TGTGCCATCACCGGACAGGTCAATCAGCCCCAGCATTTT. The chain uses TRBV6-1 and TRBJ1-5, with 7 bases matching TRBD1. The CDR3 length is 13 residues. V shed 10 bases, J shed 3 bases, and the junction held 6 bases outside the gene matches. Germline assignment: CDR1 MNHNS and CDR2 SASEGT.

The genes are TRBV5-4 and TRBJ2-5; 11 bases agree with TRBD1. Germline trimming cut 3 bases from V and 2 bases from J; bases unmatched to any gene: 6. The CDR3 covers 16 residues. Germline V gives CDR1 SGHNT, CDR2 YYREEE (reference sequence). The CDR3, as DNA: TGTGCCAGCAGCTCCCCCGGGACAGGGGGGCAAGAGACCCAGTACTTC. Protein product: CASSSPGTGGQETQYF.

The gene calls are TRBV7-9 and TRBJ2-3; 7 bases are shared with TRBD2. Germline CDR1 SEHNR, CDR2 FQNEAQ (reference sequence). V shed 1 base, J shed 2 bases, and the junction held 6 bases outside the gene matches. The CDR3 totals 16 residues. DNA for the CDR3: TGTGCCAGCAGCTTAGGGCCAGGGAGGGTCACAGATACGCAGTATTTT. This sequence encodes CASSLGPGRVTDTQYF.

This clone was detected only once. A junction end diverges from the germline sequence, so it may reflect a read error. The rearrangement joins TRBV7-9 to TRBJ1-5; tentative D call: TRBD1 (5 bases). In germline, CDR1 is SEHNR, CDR2 FQNEAQ (reference sequence). CDR3 length: 14 amino acids. CDR3 in DNA: TGTTCCAGCAGCTTCGCCGGGGGAAATCAGCCCCAGCATTTT. Residues: CSSSFAGGNQPQHF.

As regards this clone: The sample contains more than one DNA sequence encoding this CDR3. V gene TRBV9 combines with J gene TRBJ2-1; 14 bases align to TRBD2. CDR3 length: 17 residues. Germline V lookup: CDR1 SGDLS, CDR2 YYNGEE. With V trimmed by 4 bases and J by 2 bases, 5 bases remained unmatched. The CDR3 spells CASSPQGLAGAYNEQFF. DNA of the CDR3: TGTGCCAGCAGCCCCCAGGGACTAGCGGGAGCCTACAATGAGCAGTTCTTC.

The rearrangement links TRBV4-3 to TRBJ2-1; TRBD2 aligns across 7 bases. Looked up from germline, CDR1 is LGHNA and CDR2 is YSLEER. The CDR3 has 15 residues. The V and J ends lost 5 bases and 6 bases, in that order; junction bases with no gene match: 10. CDR3 region: CASSFRGRALNEQFF. The DNA for the CDR3 is TGCGCCAGCAGCTTCAGAGGGAGGGCCCTCAATGAGCAGTTCTTC.

The V call is TRBV15, the J call TRBJ1-2; 12 positions agree with TRBD1. Germline values: CDR1 LNHNV, CDR2 YYDKDF (reference sequence). The CDR3 extends over 18 amino acids. V was pared by 1 base and J by 4 bases, with 10 bases of the junction left unmatched. The DNA of the CDR3 is TGTGCCACCAGCAGAGGGGGCACAGGGACAGGGGGCGGCTATGGCTACACCTTC. This codes for CATSRGGTGTGGGYGYTF.

The chain employs TRBV7-6 and TRBJ2-1, with 7 bases that match TRBD1. This CDR3 is 12 amino acids long. With 5 bases clipped from V and 9 bases from J, the junction kept 4 bases outside the gene matches. The germline V gene has CDR1 SGHVS and CDR2 FNYEAQ. CDR3 DNA: TGTGCCAGCAGCCTCGGGACAGCTGAGCAGTTCTTC. Encoded protein: CASSLGTAEQFF.

The chain carries TRBV27 and TRBJ2-2; perhaps TRBD2 as D (7 bases). V was shortened by 6 bases and J by 1 base, with 15 bases between the two germline ends. Germline V CDR1 and CDR2: MNHEY, SMNVEV (reference sequence). The CDR3 runs 16 residues. The chain's CDR3 is CASRGGGLGNTGELFF. In DNA form, the CDR3 reads TGTGCCAGCAGGGGAGGGGGGTTGGGGAACACCGGGGAGCTGTTTTTT.

V gene TRBV4-3 combines with J gene TRBJ1-3; D not resolved. Trimming removed 0 bases from V and 15 bases from J, with 24 bases in between. This CDR3 has 16 amino acids. Germline V gene lookup returns CDR1 LGHNA and CDR2 YSLEER. CDR3 residues: CASSQDPGERTRPTYF. CDR3 in DNA: TGCGCCAGCAGCCAAGATCCCGGGGAAAGGACCCGGCCAACATATTTT.

This clone was counted only a few times. The chain joins TRBV5-6 to TRBJ1-2; D is perhaps TRBD1 (5 bases). This CDR3 is built from 13 residues. Germline V CDR1 and CDR2: SGHDT, YYEEEE. Trimming stripped 0 bases from V and 2 bases from J, with 5 bases between. CDR3 coding DNA: TGTGCCAGCAGCTTGGCAGGGAACTATGGCTACACCTTC. It codes for CASSLAGNYGYTF. Combining the CDR3 with reference TRBV5-6 and TRBJ1-2 gives the whole variable domain DAGVTQSPTHLIKTRGQQVTLRCSPKSGHDTVSWYQQALGQGPQFIFQYYEEEERQRGNFPDRFSGHQFPNYSSELNVNALLLGDSALYLCASSLAGNYGYTFGSGTRLTVV.

This clone was seen just once. J is TRBJ1-5 and V is TRBV15, with 12 bases that match TRBD1. This CDR3 is built from 15 residues. The ends lost 5 bases at V and 8 bases at J; junction bases unmatched: 7. Germline V gene lookup returns CDR1 LNHNV and CDR2 YYDKDF (reference sequence). The CDR3 loop reads CATSGGTGGGEPQHF. DNA of the CDR3: TGTGCCACCAGCGGCGGGACAGGGGGCGGAGAGCCCCAGCATTTT.

The V and J genes are TRBV5-6 and TRBJ2-3, with TRBD2 identical over 8 bases. The CDR3 totals 15 residues. With 0 bases clipped from V and 5 bases from J, the junction kept 5 bases outside the gene matches. Germline V lookup: CDR1 SGHDT, CDR2 YYEEEE. The CDR3: CASSLAGLAGDTQYF. Here the CDR3 DNA reads TGTGCCAGCAGCTTGGCCGGGCTAGCGGGAGATACGCAGTATTTT.

The CDR3 protein is CASSPRRGFTEQYF. Written as DNA, the CDR3 is TGTGCCAGCTCACCCCGACGGGGTTTCACCGAGCAGTACTTC. The rearrangement joins TRBV18 to TRBJ2-7, with a possible D match to TRBD2 (5 bases). CDR3 length: 14 residues. The germline gives CDR1 KGHSH, CDR2 LQKENI. Trimming cost V 3 bases and J 6 bases, with 15 bases left between them.

Details on this clone: Mismatch with germline at one junction end may stem from a read error. V gene TRBV7-9 combines with J gene TRBJ1-2; D is undetermined. CDR1 is SEHNR and CDR2 is FQNEAQ in the germline V gene (reference sequence). This CDR3 has 12 amino acids. The CDR3 is CSSSLVQYGYTF. The CDR3 DNA follows: TGTTCCAGCAGCTTAGTACAGTATGGCTACACCTTC.